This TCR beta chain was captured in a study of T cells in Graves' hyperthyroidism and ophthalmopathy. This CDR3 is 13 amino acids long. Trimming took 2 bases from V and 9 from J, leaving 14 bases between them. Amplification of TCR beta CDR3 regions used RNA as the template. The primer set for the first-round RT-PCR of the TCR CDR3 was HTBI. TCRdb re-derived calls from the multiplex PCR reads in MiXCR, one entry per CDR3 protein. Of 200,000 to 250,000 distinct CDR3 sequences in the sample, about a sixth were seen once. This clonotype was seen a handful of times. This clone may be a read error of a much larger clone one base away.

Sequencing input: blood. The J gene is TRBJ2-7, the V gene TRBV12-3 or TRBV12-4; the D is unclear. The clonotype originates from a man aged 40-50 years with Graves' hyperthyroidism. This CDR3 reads CASSLTEVLTQYF. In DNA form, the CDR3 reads TGTGCCAGCAGTTTAACAGAGGTCCTAACGCAGTACTTC.